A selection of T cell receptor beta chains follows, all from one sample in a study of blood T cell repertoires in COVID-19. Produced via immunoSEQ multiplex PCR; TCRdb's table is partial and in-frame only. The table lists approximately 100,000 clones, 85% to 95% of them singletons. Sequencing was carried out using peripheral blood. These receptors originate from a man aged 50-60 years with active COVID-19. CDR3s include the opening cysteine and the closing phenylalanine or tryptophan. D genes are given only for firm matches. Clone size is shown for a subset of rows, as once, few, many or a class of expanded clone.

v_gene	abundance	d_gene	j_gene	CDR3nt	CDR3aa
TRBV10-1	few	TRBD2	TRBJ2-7	TGCGCCAGCAGCGTGGGAACTAGCGGGAAGCAGTACTTC	CASSVGTSGKQYF
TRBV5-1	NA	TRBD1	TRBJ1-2	TGCGCCAGCAGCCCATACAGGGGAAGAGGCGGCTACACCTTC	CASSPYRGRGGYTF
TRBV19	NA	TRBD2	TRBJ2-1	TGTGCCAGTATGCCGACTAGCGTCGAGTACAATGAGCAGTTCTTC	CASMPTSVEYNEQFF
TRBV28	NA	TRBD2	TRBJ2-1	TGTGCCAGCACGACTAGCGGGAGTAGAGGGGATGCCTACAATGAGCAGTTCTTC	CASTTSGSRGDAYNEQFF
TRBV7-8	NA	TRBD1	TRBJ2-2	TGTGCCAGCAGCAGGGACAGTGGGCGATACCCCTTGGGCGGGGAGCTGTTTTTT	CASSRDSGRYPLGGELFF
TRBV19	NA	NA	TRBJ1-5	TGTGCCAGTAGTGTAAGACAGGCGAACAATCAGCCCCAGCATTTT	CASSVRQANNQPQHF
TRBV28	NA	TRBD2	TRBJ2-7	TGTGCCAGCAGCCCCCAATCGCGGGGGACCTACGAGCAGTACTTC	CASSPQSRGTYEQYF
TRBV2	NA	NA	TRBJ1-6	TGTGCCAGCAGTGATGAGGGACTTTATTCACCCCTCCACTTT	CASSDEGLYSPLHF
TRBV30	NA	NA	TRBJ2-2	TGTGCCTGGATGATAGGGGCGGTCCCCGGGGAGCTGTTTTTT	CAWMIGAVPGELFF
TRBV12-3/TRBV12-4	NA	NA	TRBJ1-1	TGTGCCAGCAGACAATCAGGGGTTGCTGAAGCTTTCTTT	CASRQSGVAEAFF
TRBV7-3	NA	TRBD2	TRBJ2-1	TGTGCCAGCAGCTTAACTCCGGGACTAGCGGATGAGCAGTTCTTC	CASSLTPGLADEQFF
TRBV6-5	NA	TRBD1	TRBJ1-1	TGTGCCAGCATAGACAGGGAGGCTTTCTTT	CASIDREAFF
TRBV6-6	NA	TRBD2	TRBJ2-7	TGTGCCAGCAGTTATGGACTAGCGGGAGTCGGGCAGTACTTC	CASSYGLAGVGQYF
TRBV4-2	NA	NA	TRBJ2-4	TGTGCCAGCAGCCAAGGGACAGTAGAAAACATTCAGTACTTC	CASSQGTVENIQYF
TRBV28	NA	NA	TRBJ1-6	TGTGCCAGCAGTTTGCGGCAGCCTTCACCCCTCCACTTT	CASSLRQPSPLHF
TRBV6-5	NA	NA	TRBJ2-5	TGTGCCAGCAGTTACTCCGGGACACAAGAGACCCAGTACTTC	CASSYSGTQETQYF
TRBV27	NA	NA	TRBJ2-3	TGTGCCAGCAAGGGGGATCAGCAGTATTTT	CASKGDQQYF
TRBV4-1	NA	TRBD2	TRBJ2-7	TGCGCCAGCAGCCCCTCCCCTAGCGGCGCCTCTGGGGAGCAGTACTTC	CASSPSPSGASGEQYF
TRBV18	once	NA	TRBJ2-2	TGTGCCAGCTCTCGAAACTCGGCGAACACCGGGGAGCTGTTTTTT	CASSRNSANTGELFF
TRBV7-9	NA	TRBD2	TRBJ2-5	TGTGCCAGCAGCTTAAGCGGGAGAGGGGGAGAGACCCAGTACTTC	CASSLSGRGGETQYF
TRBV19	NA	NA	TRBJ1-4	TGTGCCAGTAGAGTAGGGAGTACGGCAAAACTGTTTTTT	CASRVGSTAKLFF
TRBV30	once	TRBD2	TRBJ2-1	TGTGCCTGGAGTGTATCGGGGAGGGCCGTAGTAAATGAGCAGTTCTTC	CAWSVSGRAVVNEQFF
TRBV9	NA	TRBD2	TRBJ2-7	TGTGCCAGCAGCCCCTTTAGCGGGAGCTCTTACGAGCAGTACTTC	CASSPFSGSSYEQYF
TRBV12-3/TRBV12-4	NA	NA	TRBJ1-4	TGTGCCAGCAGTTTTGAGGGAACTGAAAAACTGTTTTTT	CASSFEGTEKLFF
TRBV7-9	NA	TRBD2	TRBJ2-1	TGTGCCAGCAGCCAGCCTAGCGGTAGCTCCTACAATGAGCAGTTCTTC	CASSQPSGSSYNEQFF
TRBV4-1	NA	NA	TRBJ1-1	TGCGCCAGCAGCCAAGATAAAGGGAGATTGACTGAAGCTTTCTTT	CASSQDKGRLTEAFF
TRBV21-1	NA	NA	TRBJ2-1	TGTGCCAGCCGCCAACAGGCCGCCGCGGGGGATGAGCAGTTCTTC	CASRQQAAAGDEQFF
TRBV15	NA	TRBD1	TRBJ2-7	TGTGCCACCAGTGGGGACAGGGGAAACTACGAGCAGTACTTC	CATSGDRGNYEQYF
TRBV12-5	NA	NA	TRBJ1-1	TGTGCTAGTGGTTTGGCCGCCACATCTGAAGCTTTCTTT	CASGLAATSEAFF
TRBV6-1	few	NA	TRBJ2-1	TGTGCCAGCAGTGAAGGGAGGGGGGGTTCCCGCAATGAGCAGTTCTTC	CASSEGRGGSRNEQFF
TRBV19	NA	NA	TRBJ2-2	TGTGCCAGTGCTCGACAGGGAACTAGCGGGAACACCGGGGAGCTGTTTTTT	CASARQGTSGNTGELFF
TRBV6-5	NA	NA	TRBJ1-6	TGTGCCAGCAGAACCGGGGTTTCACCCCTCCACTTT	CASRTGVSPLHF
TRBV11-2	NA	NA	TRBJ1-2	TGTGCCAGCAGCTTATCAGGGCGGTATGGCTACACCTTC	CASSLSGRYGYTF
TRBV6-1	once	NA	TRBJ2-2	TGTGCCAGCAGTGATTGGCAGGGGTCGACCGGGGAGCTGTTTTTT	CASSDWQGSTGELFF
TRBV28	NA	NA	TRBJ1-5	TGTGCCAGCAGCCCCACAGGGTCGAGCAATCAGCCCCAGCATTTT	CASSPTGSSNQPQHF
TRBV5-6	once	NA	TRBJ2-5	TGTGCCAGCAGCCAACAGGGCCGGGAGACCCAGTACTTC	CASSQQGRETQYF
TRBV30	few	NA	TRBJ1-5	TGTGCCTGGAGCGAGTATAGCAATCAGCCCCAGCATTTT	CAWSEYSNQPQHF
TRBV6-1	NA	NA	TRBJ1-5	TGTGCCAGCAGTGAATCCTCATCAGGCAATCAGCCCCAGCATTTT	CASSESSSGNQPQHF
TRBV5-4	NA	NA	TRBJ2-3	TGTGCCAGCAGATACGGACTGAGCACAGATACGCAGTATTTT	CASRYGLSTDTQYF
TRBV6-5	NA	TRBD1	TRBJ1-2	TGTGCCAGCAGTTACTCCGCGAGCAGGGGGCTCTATGGCTACACCTTC	CASSYSASRGLYGYTF
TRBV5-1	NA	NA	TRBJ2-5	TGCGCCAGCACGGACACCGCAAAACCAGAGACCCAGTACTTC	CASTDTAKPETQYF